The 5 T cell receptor beta chains given below trace back to one sample, sequenced in a study of cytomegalovirus exposure and HLA in healthy donors. The PCR was carried out with 60 Vbeta primers and 13 Jbeta primers. Using immunoSEQ multiplex PCR, the repertoire was profiled, and TCRdb retains in-frame clones only, with some absent. Of 110,000 to 150,000 clones in the sample, around 84% are singletons; the top ten hold 2% to 2.5%. The material sequenced was PBMCs. All receptors derive from a boy younger than 10 in good health and CMV-seronegative.

The V call is TRBV28, the J call TRBJ2-7; 11 bases are shared with TRBD1. The CDR3 totals 16 residues. Germline V gene sequence: CDR1 MDHEN, CDR2 SYDVKM. The V and J ends lost 2 bases and 7 bases, in that order; junction bases with no gene match: 10. In DNA, the CDR3 is TGTGCCAGCAGTTTAGCTGTCGGACAGGGGGCGAGGGAGCAGTACTTC. Protein sequence: CASSLAVGQGAREQYF.

In its sample, this clone was seen once. J is TRBJ2-3 and V is TRBV5-1, with 8 bases fitting TRBD2. The CDR3 length is 17 residues. CDR1 is SGHRS, CDR2 YFSETQ, per germline. The trim removed 0 bases at V and 0 bases at J, leaving 6 bases unmatched. This CDR3 reads CASSLASRGGSTDTQYF. CDR3 DNA sequence: TGCGCCAGCAGCTTGGCTTCCCGGGGGGGCAGCACAGATACGCAGTATTTT.

The CDR3 bases are TGTGCCAGAACCTTACCCGGGACAGGGGGGAGCACTGAAGCTTTCTTT. It yields the protein CARTLPGTGGSTEAFF. This rearrangement joins TRBV2 to TRBJ1-1; 11 nucleotides align to TRBD1. CDR1 is SNHLY and CDR2 is FYNNEI in the germline V gene. The CDR3 runs 16 residues. V gave up 9 bases and J gave up 4 bases; unmatched junction bases: 13.

CDR3 DNA sequence: TGTGCCATCAGTAAGCAGGGGGCGAACTATGGCTACACCTTC. It yields the protein CAISKQGANYGYTF. J is TRBJ1-2 and V is TRBV10-3, with 8 bases aligning to TRBD1. The germline V gene has CDR1 ENHRY and CDR2 SYGVKD. V lost 5 bases and J lost 2; bases outside the gene matches: 4. The CDR3 contains 14 residues.

The CDR3 region is CASNRDGATEAFF. CDR3 coding DNA: TGCGCCAGCAACAGGGATGGAGCAACTGAAGCTTTCTTT. V is TRBV5-1 and J is TRBJ1-1; a weak D match, TRBD1 (6 bases). Germline values: CDR1 SGHRS, CDR2 YFSETQ. The V and J ends lost 6 bases and 5 bases respectively, with 14 bases between them. This CDR3 is built from 13 residues.